The 5 T cell receptor beta chains below come from one sample, sequenced in a study of glioma-infiltrating T cells. The iRepertoire nested amplicon-rescue multiplex PCR amplified TCR alpha and beta CDR3s from RNA. MiXCR, run by TCRdb on the multiplex PCR reads, gives a single entry per CDR3 protein. The sample has around 90,000 distinct CDR3 sequences, approximately 42% seen once; the top ten hold 35% to 40%. The specimen was glioma tissue, nonneoplastic brain tissue, or PBMCs (not recorded which). Source of these receptors: a human donor with low-grade glioma or glioblastoma, undergoing nonglioma brain surgery, or in good health (not recorded which).

This chain uses TRBV19 with TRBJ2-1, with D possibly TRBD1 on 5 matching bases. The germline gives CDR1 LNHDA, CDR2 SQIVND (reference sequence). Trimming cost V 5 bases and J 4 bases, with 15 bases left between them. CDR3 length: 15 amino acids. Here the CDR3 DNA reads TGTGCCAGTAGTGAGGTGCAGGGTCCGTACAATGAGCAGTTCTTC. As protein: CASSEVQGPYNEQFF.

This clonotype was picked up many times. This sequence joins TRBV5-1 and TRBJ2-7; D perhaps matches TRBD1 (5 bases). In germline, CDR1 is SGHRS, CDR2 YFSETQ. V lost 3 bases and J 0 bases, leaving 7 bases between the germline ends. The CDR3 consists of 13 residues. The CDR3 coding sequence is TGCGCCAGCAGCTCGGACAACTCCTACGAGCAGTACTTC. Amino acid sequence: CASSSDNSYEQYF.

This clonotype showed up many times. V usage is TRBV6-1 and J usage is TRBJ2-7, with a tentative D call TRBD2 (5 bases). Germline V gene data show CDR1 as MNHNS and CDR2 as SASEGT. The CDR3 runs to 13 residues. V lost 5 bases and J 2 bases, leaving 10 bases between the germline ends. The CDR3 nucleotides read TGTGCCAGCAGTCACGGACTGGCCTACGAGCAGTACTTC. Translation gives CASSHGLAYEQYF.

This chain joins TRBV6-1 and TRBJ1-2; TRBD1 aligns across 8 bases. The CDR3 extends over 17 amino acids. V lost 6 bases to trimming and J lost 0 bases; unmatched junction nucleotides: 12. Germline V gene lookup returns CDR1 MNHNS and CDR2 SASEGT. The CDR3 spells CASRDRDAEPSNYGYTF. The CDR3 DNA reads as TGTGCCAGCAGGGACAGGGACGCAGAGCCCTCTAACTATGGCTACACCTTC.

At least ten counts were recorded for this clonotype. J is TRBJ2-6 and V is TRBV28; a possible D gene is TRBD1 (6 bases). V shed 7 bases and J shed 1 base, with 17 bases lying between them. Germline CDR1 and CDR2: MDHEN and SYDVKM. This CDR3 contains 17 residues. The CDR3: CASKLRDNLSGANVLTF. Written as DNA, the CDR3 is TGTGCCAGCAAACTTCGGGACAATTTATCTGGGGCCAACGTCCTGACTTTC.